These 22 T cell receptor beta chains were sequenced from one sample in a study of Graves' ophthalmopathy and Graves' hyperthyroidism. As the template, RNA transcripts were used to amplify TCR beta CDR3 regions. HTBI primers primed a first-round RT-PCR, and a second-round multiplex PCR followed. Via MiXCR, TCRdb re-called the multiplex PCR reads, giving one row per CDR3 protein. The data contain approximately 700,000 distinct CDR3 sequences, about 44% of them singletons. Sequenced material: peripheral blood. Source of these receptors: an adult man with Graves' ophthalmopathy.

With regard to this clonotype: Compared with germline, one end of the junction differs, possibly owing to a read error. CDR3 residues: CASSTRLAGEETQYF. CDR3 in DNA: TGTGCCAGCAGTACCCGACTAGCGGGAGAAGAGACCCAGTACTTC. The V and J genes are TRBV10-3 and TRBJ2-5, with TRBD2 matching over 12 bases. The CDR3 has 15 residues. Germline values: CDR1 ENHRY, CDR2 SYGVKD.

V and J are TRBV5-6 and TRBJ2-3; 12 bases are shared with TRBD2. CDR3 size: 16 residues. Germline V gives CDR1 SGHDT, CDR2 YYEEEE. Trimming at V came to 2 bases and at J to 5 bases, leaving 6 bases not matched to a gene. The CDR3 DNA follows: TGTGCCAGCAGCTTCCTAGCGGGAGGGCCGGTAGATACGCAGTATTTT. Translated, it gives CASSFLAGGPVDTQYF.

The V gene is TRBV9, the J gene TRBJ2-3; no clear D. V was pared by 1 base and J by 0 bases, with 9 bases between. The CDR3 has 15 residues. From germline, CDR1 is SGDLS and CDR2 YYNGEE. The CDR3 spells CASSVIAASTDTQYF. In DNA, the CDR3 is TGTGCCAGCAGCGTAATTGCGGCTAGCACAGATACGCAGTATTTT.

This clonotype was seen a single time. Given a much more abundant clone one base away, this may be a read error. The chain carries TRBV7-2 and TRBJ2-7; 8 nucleotides agree with TRBD1. This CDR3 comprises 14 residues. Looked up from germline, CDR1 is SGHTA and CDR2 is FQGNSA. The CDR3 region is CAWSPGTGDYVQYF. CDR3 bases: TGTGCCTGGAGTCCCGGGACAGGTGACTACGTGCAGTACTTC. Based on the CDR3 plus reference TRBV7-2 and TRBJ2-7, the full variable domain is GAGVSQSPSNKVTEKGKDVELRCDPISGHTALYWYRQSLGQGLEFLIYFQGNSAPDKSGLPSDRFSAERTGGSVSTLTIQRTQQEDSAVYLCAWSPGTGDYVQYFGPGTRLTVT.

This clonotype was seen a handful of times. The genes are TRBV20-1 and TRBJ2-5; D may be TRBD1 (6 bases). The ends were cut back, 0 bases at V and 5 bases at J, with 10 bases in the middle. The CDR3 sequence is 13 residues long. From germline, CDR1 is DFQATT and CDR2 SNEGSKA (reference sequence). The DNA for the CDR3 is TGCAGTGCTAGAGATCAAGGGGGTGAGACCCAGTACTTC. Protein sequence: CSARDQGGETQYF.

This clonotype was counted once. This rearrangement joins TRBV11-1 to TRBJ2-6; 9 bases are a match to TRBD1. V lost 5 bases to trimming and J lost 2 bases; unmatched junction nucleotides: 16. Germline V CDR1 and CDR2: SGHAT, FQDESV (reference sequence). This CDR3 is built from 20 residues. The CDR3 DNA reads as TGTGCCAGCAGCGTTGAAGGGGGGACAGGGTCAAAGCCTGGGGCCAACGTCCTGACTTTC. Amino acids: CASSVEGGTGSKPGANVLTF.

The J gene is TRBJ1-5, the V gene TRBV20-1; D perhaps matches TRBD1 (6 bases). Germline lookup yields CDR1 DFQATT and CDR2 SNEGSKA (reference sequence). CDR3 length equals 14 residues. V was pared by 3 bases and J by 2 bases, with 11 bases between. DNA for the CDR3: TGCAGTGCTAGCCCTCGACAGGGCAATCAGCCCCAGCATTTT. This translates into CSASPRQGNQPQHF.

This clonotype appeared many times. The genes are TRBV19 and TRBJ2-5; possibly TRBD2 for D (6 bases). V gave up 4 bases and J gave up 5 bases, with 17 bases separating them. Germline loops: CDR1 LNHDA, CDR2 SQIVND (reference sequence). CDR3 length equals 15 residues. The CDR3 DNA reads as TGTGCCAGTAGTACCGGACTATCGAGGTGGGAGACCCAGTACTTC. This translates into CASSTGLSRWETQYF.

This clonotype has at least ten counts. V gene TRBV25-1 combines with J gene TRBJ1-4; a possible D gene is TRBD1 (5 bases). CDR3 size: 15 residues. V was shortened by 4 bases and J by 0 bases, with 9 bases between the two germline ends. CDR1 and CDR2 (germline): MGHDK, SYGVNS. Written as DNA, the CDR3 is TGTGCCAGCAGTGCCCAGGGTGCAACTAATGAAAAACTGTTTTTT. Encoded protein: CASSAQGATNEKLFF.

There are many counts of this clonotype. J is TRBJ1-6 and V is TRBV7-9; possibly TRBD1 for D (5 bases). In germline, CDR1 is SEHNR, CDR2 FQNEAQ (reference sequence). The CDR3 is made up of 15 amino acids. Between the trimmed V and J ends, which lost 5 bases and 5 bases, there was a span of 13 bases. This chain's CDR3 is CASSHADTNNSPLHF. Written as DNA, the CDR3 is TGTGCCAGCAGCCACGCGGACACTAATAATTCACCCCTCCACTTT. The variable domain in full, completed from reference TRBV7-9 and TRBJ1-6, reads DTGVSQNPRHKITKRGQNVTFRCDPISEHNRLYWYRQTLGQGPEFLTYFQNEAQLEKSRLLSDRFSAERPKGSFSTLEIQRTEQGDSAMYLCASSHADTNNSPLHFGNGTRLTVT.

There are a few counts of this clonotype. The J gene is TRBJ1-2, the V gene TRBV4-3; maybe TRBD1 (6 bases). Germline assignment: CDR1 LGHNA and CDR2 YSLEER. The CDR3 has 13 residues. Trimming shortened V by 5 bases and J by 6 bases, and 13 bases separated the two germline ends. CDR3: CASSGLQGDGYTF. The CDR3 bases are TGCGCCAGCAGCGGTCTACAGGGTGATGGCTACACCTTC.

This clonotype showed up just a few times. V gene TRBV2 combines with J gene TRBJ2-7; a weak D match, TRBD1 (6 bases). The CDR3 length is 13 residues. V lost 6 bases to trimming and J lost 2 bases, with 11 bases between them. Per germline, CDR1 SNHLY and CDR2 FYNNEI. CDR3 sequence (DNA): TGTGCCAGCAGGCGACAGGCAACCTACGAGCAGTACTTC. Its protein product is CASRRQATYEQYF.

V usage is TRBV7-9 and J usage is TRBJ2-5, with 9 nucleotides matching TRBD1. Trimming cost V 5 bases and J 2 bases; bases outside gene matches: 9. This CDR3 region has 16 residues. Germline CDR1 SEHNR, CDR2 FQNEAQ (reference sequence). CDR3 nucleotides: TGTGCCAGCAGCACCGACAGGGGGGTTAATCAAGAGACCCAGTACTTC. Its protein is CASSTDRGVNQETQYF.

The gene calls are TRBV19 and TRBJ1-3; 8 bases fit TRBD1. This CDR3 spans 16 amino acids. Germline trimming cut 4 bases from V and 4 bases from J; bases unmatched to any gene: 9. Germline CDR1 reads LNHDA; CDR2 reads SQIVND (reference sequence). CDR3 sequence reads: CASSKAGGAKGNTIYF. CDR3 DNA sequence: TGTGCCAGTAGTAAAGCAGGGGGCGCGAAAGGAAACACCATATATTTT.

This clonotype was seen more than once but under ten times. The chain has TRBV5-1 and TRBJ1-3, with D possibly matching TRBD1 (5 bases). The CDR3 length is 15 residues. Germline-derived CDR1 and CDR2 are SGHRS and YFSETQ. Trimming pared 1 base from V and 8 bases from J, leaving 16 bases between. The CDR3 sequence is CASSLNLGLSDTIYF. The CDR3 DNA sequence: TGCGCCAGCAGCTTGAACTTGGGACTTTCGGACACCATATATTTT.

CDR3 DNA sequence: TGTGCCACCAGTGATTTTGCCGGGTCTGGTCGCACCGGGGAGCTGTTTTTT. This codes for CATSDFAGSGRTGELFF. The chain recombines TRBV24-1 with TRBJ2-2; D unclear. The CDR3 length is 17 residues. CDR1 is KGHDR, CDR2 SFDVKD, per germline. The ends were cut back, 1 base at V and 4 bases at J, with 15 bases in the middle.

This clonotype was picked up a small number of times. The rearrangement links TRBV4-3 to TRBJ2-5; no reliable D call. Looked up from germline, CDR1 is LGHNA and CDR2 is YSLEER. The germline V and J ends were trimmed by 0 bases and 0 bases, with 17 bases remaining between them. CDR3 size: 18 residues. The CDR3 DNA reads as TGCGCCAGCAGCCAAGACGCTTCCGGACGGGCGTACCAAGAGACCCAGTACTTC. Amino acid sequence: CASSQDASGRAYQETQYF.

The V gene is TRBV7-9, the J gene TRBJ1-6; no definite D call. Trimming left V 4 bases short and J 9 bases short, with 10 bases between. This CDR3 contains 13 residues. Germline loops: CDR1 SEHNR, CDR2 FQNEAQ (reference sequence). In nucleotides, the CDR3 is TGTGCCAGCAGCTGGGGAGATCGTTCACCCCTCCACTTT. This encodes CASSWGDRSPLHF.

This clonotype showed up many times. The chain has TRBV29-1 and TRBJ1-4; D might be TRBD1 (6 bases). This CDR3 is 13 amino acids long. Per the germline V gene, CDR1 is SQVTM and CDR2 is ANQGSEA. Trimming stripped 1 base from V and 7 bases from J, with 10 bases between. CDR3 nucleotides: TGCAGCGTTGAAGGCAGGGGAGGTGAAAAACTGTTTTTT. The encoded protein is CSVEGRGGEKLFF.

This clonotype appeared once. One end of the junction does not line up with germline, which may come from a read error. J is TRBJ2-6 and V is TRBV14; 11 bases fit TRBD1. Germline V gene data show CDR1 as SGHDN and CDR2 as FVKESK. The CDR3 runs to 17 residues. CDR3 nucleotide sequence: TGTGTCAGCAGTGGGACAGGGGGGGCCCGGGTGGCCAACGTCCTGACTTTC. Protein product: CVSSGTGGARVANVLTF.

The rearrangement links TRBV29-1 to TRBJ1-2; D possibly corresponds to TRBD1 (6 bases). The CDR3 has 12 amino acids. V lost 6 bases to trimming and J lost 2 bases, with 10 bases between them. Germline CDR1 reads SQVTM; CDR2 reads ANQGSEA. The CDR3 nucleotides read TGCAGCGTGAGGACAGTGAACTATGGCTACACCTTC. This gives the protein CSVRTVNYGYTF.

This clonotype was counted many times. This chain joins TRBV7-9 and TRBJ1-1, with no clear D. Trimming pared 1 base from V and 3 bases from J, leaving 6 bases between. The CDR3 covers 13 residues. The V gene's germline CDR1 is SEHNR and CDR2 FQNEAQ (reference sequence). The CDR3 loop is CASSLGWDTEAFF. The CDR3 DNA follows: TGTGCCAGCAGCTTAGGCTGGGACACTGAAGCTTTCTTT.